Shown below are 4 T cell receptor beta chains from a single sample sequenced in a study of Ad26.COV2.S vaccination and SARS-CoV-2 variants. Only in-frame clones appear in the TCRdb table, and some are missing; sequencing was by immunoSEQ multiplex PCR. The table has about 350,000 clones, about 85% seen once. Indicated treatment: around 19 received Ad26.COV2.S at low or high dose, single or two shots; 5 received placebo; per-sample allocation not given. Sampling was done on day 63 after the first vaccine or placebo injection. This material consisted of peripheral blood, taken in a trial of Ad26.COV2.S vaccine versus placebo. These receptors all stem from a person between 18 and 65 years old who received the Ad26.COV2.S COVID-19 vaccine or a placebo.

The rearrangement uses TRBV6-6 and TRBJ1-5, with a possible D match to TRBD1 (5 bases). The CDR3 has 14 amino acids. The germline V and J ends were trimmed by 2 bases and 7 bases, with 12 bases remaining between them. Germline V gives CDR1 MNHNY, CDR2 SVGAGI (reference sequence). DNA for the CDR3: TGTGCCAGCAGTTACGGGGCATTTGGGCAGCCCCAGCATTTT. This sequence encodes CASSYGAFGQPQHF.

This clone was counted a few times. The chain carries TRBV5-1 and TRBJ2-1; 10 bases agree with TRBD2. J was trimmed by 4 bases and V by 7 bases; bases with no gene match: 20. CDR1 SGHRS and CDR2 YFSETQ come from the germline V gene. This CDR3 spans 19 amino acids. The CDR3 DNA is TGCGCCAGCGGCCCGCGACCCACGGGGCTAGCGGGAGTGTACAATGAGCAGTTCTTC. This translates into CASGPRPTGLAGVYNEQFF.

The rearrangement uses TRBV18 and TRBJ2-3; D remains ambiguous. The CDR3 length is 15 residues. V gave up 0 bases and J gave up 3 bases, with 10 bases separating them. The germline gives CDR1 KGHSH, CDR2 LQKENI. Here the CDR3 reads CASSPPSIRTDTQYF. For the CDR3, the DNA is TGTGCCAGCTCACCACCGAGTATTCGAACAGATACGCAGTATTTT.

CDR3 nucleotides: TGTGCCAGCAGCGTAGGGTCAGGTGCTCATATGGGTGGCTACACCTTC. It specifies CASSVGSGAHMGGYTF. The chain is built from TRBV9 and TRBJ1-2, with D unresolved. CDR3 length: 16 residues. V lost 0 bases, J lost 7 bases, and 19 bases lay in between. Germline V lookup: CDR1 SGDLS, CDR2 YYNGEE.